This TCR beta chain was captured in a study of tumor and adjacent non-tumor tissue in lung cancer. This sample's RNA came from whole unsorted tissue. Three rounds of nested PCR, following a modified ARM-PCR protocol, produced the TCRbeta library. A single record per CDR3 protein comes from TCRdb applying MiXCR to the multiplex PCR reads. The data show 55,000 to 75,000 distinct CDR3 sequences, with roughly 60% seen just once and 20% to 25% held by the top ten. This CDR3 has 17 residues. Trimming stripped 2 bases from V and 1 base from J, with 17 bases between. CDR1 and CDR2 (germline): MNHNY, SVGAGI (reference sequence). This clonotype was detected many times.

Sequenced sample: lung tumor tissue. The V gene is TRBV6-6, the J gene TRBJ1-2, with D possibly being TRBD1 (6 bases). The sequence was collected from a man aged 50-59 years with non-small cell lung cancer. The CDR3 bases are TGTGCCAGCAGTTACCCCCCGGGCCTACAGGGTAACTATGGCTACACCTTC. Amino acid sequence: CASSYPPGLQGNYGYTF.